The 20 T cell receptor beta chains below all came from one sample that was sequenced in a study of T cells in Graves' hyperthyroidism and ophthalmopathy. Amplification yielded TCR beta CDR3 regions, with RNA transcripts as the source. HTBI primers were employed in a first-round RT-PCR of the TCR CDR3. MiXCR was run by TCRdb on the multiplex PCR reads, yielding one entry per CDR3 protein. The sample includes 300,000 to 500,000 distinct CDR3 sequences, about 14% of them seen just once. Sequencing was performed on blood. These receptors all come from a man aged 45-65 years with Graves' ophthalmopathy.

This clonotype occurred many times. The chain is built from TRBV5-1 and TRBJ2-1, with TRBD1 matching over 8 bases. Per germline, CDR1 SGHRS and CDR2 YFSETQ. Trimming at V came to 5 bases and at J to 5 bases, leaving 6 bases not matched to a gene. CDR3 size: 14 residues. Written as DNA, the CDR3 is TGCGCCAGCAGGGACGGACAGGGCGACAATGAGCAGTTCTTC. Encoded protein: CASRDGQGDNEQFF.

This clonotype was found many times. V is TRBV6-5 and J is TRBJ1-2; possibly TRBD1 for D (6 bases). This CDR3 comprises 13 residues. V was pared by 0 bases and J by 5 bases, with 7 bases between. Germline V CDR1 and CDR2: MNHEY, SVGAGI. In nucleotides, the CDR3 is TGTGCCAGCAGTTACTCAGGACAGTATGGCTACACCTTC. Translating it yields CASSYSGQYGYTF.

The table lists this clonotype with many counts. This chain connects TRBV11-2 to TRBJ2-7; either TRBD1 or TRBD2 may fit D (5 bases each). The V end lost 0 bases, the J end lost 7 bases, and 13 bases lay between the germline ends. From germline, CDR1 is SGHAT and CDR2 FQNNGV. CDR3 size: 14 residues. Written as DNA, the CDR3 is TGTGCCAGCAGCTTAGATTATGGGACGTGGGAGCAGTACTTC. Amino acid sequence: CASSLDYGTWEQYF.

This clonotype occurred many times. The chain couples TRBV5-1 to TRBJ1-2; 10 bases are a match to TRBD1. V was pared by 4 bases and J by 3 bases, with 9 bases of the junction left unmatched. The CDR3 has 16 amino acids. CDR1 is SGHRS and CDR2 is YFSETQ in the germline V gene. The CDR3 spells CASSTTTGGQDYGYTF. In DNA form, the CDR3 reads TGCGCCAGCAGCACAACGACAGGGGGCCAGGACTATGGCTACACCTTC. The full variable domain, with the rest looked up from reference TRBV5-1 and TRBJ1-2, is KAGVTQTPRYLIKTRGQQVTLSCSPISGHRSVSWYQQTPGQGLQFLFEYFSETQRNKGNFPGRFSGRQFSNSRSEMNVSTLELGDSALYLCASSTTTGGQDYGYTFGSGTRLTVV.

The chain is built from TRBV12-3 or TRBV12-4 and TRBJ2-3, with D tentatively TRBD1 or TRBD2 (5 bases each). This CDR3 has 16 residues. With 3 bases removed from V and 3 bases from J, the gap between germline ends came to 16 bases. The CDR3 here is CASSFLRAGSTDTQYF. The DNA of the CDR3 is TGTGCCAGCAGTTTTCTTAGGGCAGGGAGTACAGATACGCAGTATTTT.

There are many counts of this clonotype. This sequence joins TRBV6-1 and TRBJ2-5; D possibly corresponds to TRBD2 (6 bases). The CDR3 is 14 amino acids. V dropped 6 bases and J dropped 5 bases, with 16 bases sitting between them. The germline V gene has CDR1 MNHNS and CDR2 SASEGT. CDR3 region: CASSTPGVGETQYF. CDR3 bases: TGTGCCAGCAGCACCCCGGGAGTTGGCGAGACCCAGTACTTC.

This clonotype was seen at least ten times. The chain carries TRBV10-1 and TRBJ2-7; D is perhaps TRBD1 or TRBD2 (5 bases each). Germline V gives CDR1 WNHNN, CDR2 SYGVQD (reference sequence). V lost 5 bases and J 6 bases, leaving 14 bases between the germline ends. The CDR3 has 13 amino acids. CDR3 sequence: CASSKGTWTEQYF. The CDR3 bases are TGCGCCAGCAGTAAAGGGACGTGGACCGAGCAGTACTTC.

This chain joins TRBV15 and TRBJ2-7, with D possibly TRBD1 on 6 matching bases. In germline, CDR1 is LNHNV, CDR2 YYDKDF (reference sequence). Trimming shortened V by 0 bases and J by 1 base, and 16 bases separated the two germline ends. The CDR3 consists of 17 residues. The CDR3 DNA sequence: TGTGCCACCAGCAGAGATCACTACAGGGCCCTTTCCTACGAGCAGTACTTC. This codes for CATSRDHYRALSYEQYF. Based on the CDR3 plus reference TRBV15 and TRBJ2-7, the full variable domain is DAMVIQNPRYQVTQFGKPVTLSCSQTLNHNVMYWYQQKSSQAPKLLFHYYDKDFNNEADTPDNFQSRRPNTSFCFLDIRSPGLGDTAMYLCATSRDHYRALSYEQYFGPGTRLTVT.

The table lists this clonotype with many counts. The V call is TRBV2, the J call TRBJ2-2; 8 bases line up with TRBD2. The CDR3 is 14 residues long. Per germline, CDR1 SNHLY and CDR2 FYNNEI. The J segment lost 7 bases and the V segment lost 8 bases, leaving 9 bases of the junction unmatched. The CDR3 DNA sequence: TGTGCCAGCGCCGGGACTAGACCCAGCGGGGAGCTGTTTTTT. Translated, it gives CASAGTRPSGELFF. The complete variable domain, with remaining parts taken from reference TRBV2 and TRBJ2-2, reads EPEVTQTPSHQVTQMGQEVILRCVPISNHLYFYWYRQILGQKVEFLVSFYNNEISEKSEIFDDQFSVERPDGSNFTLKIRSTKLEDSAMYFCASAGTRPSGELFFGEGSRLTVL.

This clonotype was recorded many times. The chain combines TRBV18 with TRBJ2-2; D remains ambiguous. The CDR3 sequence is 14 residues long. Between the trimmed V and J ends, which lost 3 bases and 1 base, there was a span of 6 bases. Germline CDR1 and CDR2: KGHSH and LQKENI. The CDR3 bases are TGTGCCAGCTCACCGATGGAGAACACCGGGGAGCTGTTTTTT. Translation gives CASSPMENTGELFF.

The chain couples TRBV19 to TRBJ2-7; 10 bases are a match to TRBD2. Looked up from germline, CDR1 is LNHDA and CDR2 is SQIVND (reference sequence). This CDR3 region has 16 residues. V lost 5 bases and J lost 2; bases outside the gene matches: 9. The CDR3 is CASSPPGLALPYEQYF. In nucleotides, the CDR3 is TGTGCCAGTAGTCCACCGGGACTAGCGTTACCCTACGAGCAGTACTTC.

DNA of the CDR3: TGTGCCAGCAGCCAGGGACTAGCGGAGAGCACAGATACGCAGTATTTT. It encodes CASSQGLAESTDTQYF. This chain links TRBV13 with TRBJ2-3; 11 bases are shared with TRBD2. This CDR3 comprises 16 residues. Trimming removed 5 bases from V and 0 bases from J; junction bases left unmatched: 4. Germline V gene lookup returns CDR1 PRHDT and CDR2 FYEKMQ (reference sequence).

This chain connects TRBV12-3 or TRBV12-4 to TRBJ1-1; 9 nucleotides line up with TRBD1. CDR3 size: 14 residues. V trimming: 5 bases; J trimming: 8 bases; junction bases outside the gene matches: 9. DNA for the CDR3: TGTGCCAGCAGTCGAACAGGGGGCGATAACGAAGCTTTCTTT. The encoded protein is CASSRTGGDNEAFF.

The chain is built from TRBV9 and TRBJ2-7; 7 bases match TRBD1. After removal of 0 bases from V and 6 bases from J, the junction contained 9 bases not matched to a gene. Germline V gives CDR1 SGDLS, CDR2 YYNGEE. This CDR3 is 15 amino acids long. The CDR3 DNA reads TGTGCCAGCAGCGTAGAGGGCGACAGGGTAAGCGAGCAGTACTTC. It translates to CASSVEGDRVSEQYF.

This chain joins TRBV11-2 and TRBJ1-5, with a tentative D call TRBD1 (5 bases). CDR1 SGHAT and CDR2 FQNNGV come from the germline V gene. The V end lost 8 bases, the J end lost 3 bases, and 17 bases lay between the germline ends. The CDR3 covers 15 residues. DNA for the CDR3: TGTGCCAGCCAAAAGGATGGGGGGAACAATCAGCCCCAGCATTTT. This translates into CASQKDGGNNQPQHF.

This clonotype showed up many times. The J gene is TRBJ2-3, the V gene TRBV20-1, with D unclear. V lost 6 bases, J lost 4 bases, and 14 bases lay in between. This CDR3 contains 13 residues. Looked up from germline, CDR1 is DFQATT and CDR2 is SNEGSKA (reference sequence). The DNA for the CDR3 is TGCAGTGCACCTCCGGTAACTCCAGATACGCAGTATTTT. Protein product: CSAPPVTPDTQYF.

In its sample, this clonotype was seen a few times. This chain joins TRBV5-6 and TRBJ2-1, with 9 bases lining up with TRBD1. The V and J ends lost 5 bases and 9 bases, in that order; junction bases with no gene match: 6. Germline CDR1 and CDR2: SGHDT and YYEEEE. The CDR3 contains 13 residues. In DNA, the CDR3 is TGTGCCAGCAGACGAACAGGGGGCTTTGAGCAGTTCTTC. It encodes CASRRTGGFEQFF.

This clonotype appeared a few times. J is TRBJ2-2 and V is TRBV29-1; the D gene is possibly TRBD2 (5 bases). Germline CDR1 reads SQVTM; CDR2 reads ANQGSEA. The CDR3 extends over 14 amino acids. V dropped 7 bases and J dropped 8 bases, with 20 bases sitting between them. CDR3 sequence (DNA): TGCAGCGCCGTCGATGGAGGTCGGGCAGGGGAGCTGTTTTTT. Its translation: CSAVDGGRAGELFF.

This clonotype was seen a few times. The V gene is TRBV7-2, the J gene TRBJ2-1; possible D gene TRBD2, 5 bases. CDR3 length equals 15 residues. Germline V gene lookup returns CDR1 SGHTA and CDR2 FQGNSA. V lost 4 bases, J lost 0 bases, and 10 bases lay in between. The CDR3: CASSSLGSSYNEQFF. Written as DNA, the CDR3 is TGTGCCAGCAGCTCGCTGGGGAGCTCCTACAATGAGCAGTTCTTC.

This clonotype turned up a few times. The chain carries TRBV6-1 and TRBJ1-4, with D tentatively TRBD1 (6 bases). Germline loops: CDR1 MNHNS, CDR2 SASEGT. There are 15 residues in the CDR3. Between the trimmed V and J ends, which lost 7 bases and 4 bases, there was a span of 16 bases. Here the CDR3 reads CASTRTGSSNEKLFF. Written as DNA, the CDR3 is TGTGCCAGCACCAGAACAGGGTCCAGTAATGAAAAACTGTTTTTT.